These 2 T cell receptor beta chains were sequenced from one sample in a study of OX40 agonist ivuxolimab in advanced cancers. The method was immunoSEQ multiplex PCR; TCRdb's version includes in-frame clones alone and lacks a portion of them. The sample has roughly 98,000 clones; about 80% are singletons. The sample was CD4+ or CD8+ T cells sorted from blood, taken in a trial of the OX40 agonist ivuxolimab. These receptors came from an adult with an advanced solid tumor such as melanoma, head and neck, liver or kidney cancer.

The chain recombines TRBV29-1 with TRBJ2-3; unclear D gene. CDR3 size: 11 residues. Between the trimmed V and J ends, which lost 8 bases and 5 bases, there was a span of 11 bases. Germline CDR1 is SQVTM and CDR2 is ANQGSEA. CDR3 sequence: CSPGVGDTQYF. CDR3 in DNA: TGCAGCCCTGGGGTTGGAGATACGCAGTATTTT.

The V gene is TRBV7-2, the J gene TRBJ2-5; no clear D gene. V lost 1 base, J lost 1 base, and 7 bases lay in between. Germline V gene data show CDR1 as SGHTA and CDR2 as FQGNSA. The CDR3 length is 14 residues. CDR3 loop: CASSLVPAQETQYF. DNA for the CDR3: TGTGCCAGCAGCTTAGTCCCGGCCCAAGAGACCCAGTACTTC.